This passage covers 30 T cell receptor beta chains from one sample sequenced in a study of CD8 T cells in ankylosing spondylitis. TCRdb reanalysed the 5' RACE reads using MiXCR and keeps one entry per CDR3 protein. Of 220,000 or so distinct CDR3 sequences in the sample, about 10% were seen once. Sequencing used blood, either unsorted or a sorted T cell fraction (not recorded which). These receptors were collected from a male donor with ankylosing spondylitis or in good health (not recorded which).

This clonotype was counted at least ten times. The chain's CDR3 is CASSLVLAADTQYF. As DNA, the CDR3 is TGTGCCAGCAGCTTAGTTCTAGCAGCAGATACGCAGTATTTT. The chain is built from TRBV7-2 and TRBJ2-3, with TRBD2 as a possible D gene (5 bases). Trimming shortened V by 1 base and J by 4 bases, and 9 bases separated the two germline ends. Per the germline V gene, CDR1 is SGHTA and CDR2 is FQGNSA. This CDR3 has 14 amino acids.

The gene calls are TRBV19 and TRBJ1-5; D is undetermined. The V gene lost 5 bases and the J gene lost 2 bases, with 10 bases spanning the gap. This CDR3 is 14 amino acids long. Germline V gives CDR1 LNHDA, CDR2 SQIVND (reference sequence). DNA for the CDR3: TGTGCCAGTAGTCCCTCAGTGGGCAATCAGCCCCAGCATTTT. Translating it yields CASSPSVGNQPQHF.

The sample holds many counts of this clonotype. The rearrangement uses TRBV20-1 and TRBJ2-3, with D possibly matching TRBD1 (6 bases). With 2 bases removed from V and 6 bases from J, the gap between germline ends came to 18 bases. The CDR3 sequence is 15 residues long. Germline V lookup: CDR1 DFQATT, CDR2 SNEGSKA (reference sequence). The DNA for the CDR3 is TGCAGTGCTAGAACGAGCACAGGGCTTTGGGATACGCAGTATTTT. Translation gives CSARTSTGLWDTQYF.

In regard to this clonotype: A much more abundant neighbour one base away suggests this may be a read error. CDR3 sequence reads: CASIVGGSEQFF. The CDR3, as DNA: TGTGCCAGCATCGTAGGAGGAAGCGAGCAGTTCTTC. This chain joins TRBV9 and TRBJ2-1, with D possibly TRBD2 on 5 matching bases. The length of the CDR3 is 12 residues. Germline CDR1 is SGDLS and CDR2 is YYNGEE.

There are many counts of this clonotype. V usage is TRBV5-6 and J usage is TRBJ1-4; D unresolved. V lost 3 bases and J lost 8, with 17 bases in between. CDR3 length equals 15 residues. CDR1 is SGHDT and CDR2 is YYEEEE in the germline V gene. The CDR3 DNA reads TGTGCCAGCAGCTGGGCAGGACCTACCTCCGAAAAACTGTTTTTT. The encoded protein is CASSWAGPTSEKLFF. The full variable domain, its missing parts supplied by reference TRBV5-6 and TRBJ1-4, is DAGVTQSPTHLIKTRGQQVTLRCSPKSGHDTVSWYQQALGQGPQFIFQYYEEEERQRGNFPDRFSGHQFPNYSSELNVNALLLGDSALYLCASSWAGPTSEKLFFGSGTQLSVL.

This clonotype was recorded at least ten times. The chain recombines TRBV6-2 or TRBV6-3 with TRBJ1-2; no clear D gene. V was pared by 0 bases and J by 4 bases, with 9 bases between. The germline CDR1 and CDR2 sequences are MNHEY and SVGEGT. There are 14 residues in the CDR3. CDR3 nucleotide sequence: TGTGCCAGCAGTTACTCTCGAGGCCTCTATGGCTACACCTTC. It is translated as CASSYSRGLYGYTF.

Only a few counts were recorded for this clonotype. The chain is built from TRBV12-3 or TRBV12-4 and TRBJ2-1; D is possibly TRBD2 (5 bases). This CDR3 region has 13 residues. The ends were cut back, 7 bases at V and 7 bases at J, with 14 bases in the middle. The CDR3 spells CASTPWPGNEQFF. CDR3 bases: TGTGCCAGCACCCCCTGGCCGGGGAATGAGCAGTTCTTC.

This clonotype was seen many times. The rearrangement joins TRBV5-8 to TRBJ2-3; 14 nucleotides line up with TRBD2. CDR3 length equals 17 residues. In germline, CDR1 is SGHTS, CDR2 YDEGEE. The V gene end was trimmed by 2 bases and the J gene end by 3 bases; junction bases not matched to a gene: 5. The CDR3 reads CASSFTGTSGGTDTQYF. The CDR3 DNA reads as TGTGCCAGCAGCTTTACGGGGACTAGCGGGGGTACAGATACGCAGTATTTT.

This clonotype was counted a few times. This chain links TRBV6-1 with TRBJ2-5; the D gene is possibly TRBD2 (5 bases). With 7 bases removed from V and 0 bases from J, the gap between germline ends came to 6 bases. The CDR3 consists of 12 residues. CDR1 and CDR2 (germline): MNHNS, SASEGT. Here the CDR3 DNA reads TGTGCCAGCAACGGGGACCAAGAGACCCAGTACTTC. This gives the protein CASNGDQETQYF.

A word on this clonotype: A much larger clone differs by one base, so this may be a read error. The chain recombines TRBV7-2 with TRBJ2-1; a possible D gene is TRBD2 (5 bases). CDR3 length equals 14 residues. The germline gives CDR1 SGHTA, CDR2 FQGNSA. CDR3: CASSILDSHNERFF. In DNA, the CDR3 is TGTGCCAGCAGCATATTGGACTCTCACAATGAGCGGTTCTTC.

This clonotype was seen repeatedly, ten times or more. This chain links TRBV5-1 with TRBJ2-7, with D perhaps matching TRBD2 (7 bases). The CDR3 is 15 amino acids. Trimming took off 1 base at V and 2 bases at J, with 13 bases between the two ends. Germline values: CDR1 SGHRS, CDR2 YFSETQ. CDR3 in amino acids: CASSLNGGTPYEQYF. The CDR3 coding sequence is TGCGCCAGCAGCTTGAACGGGGGGACACCCTACGAGCAGTACTTC.

This clonotype was detected only a few times. The gene calls are TRBV11-1 and TRBJ2-1, with 7 positions matching TRBD2. Germline lookup yields CDR1 SGHAT and CDR2 FQDESV (reference sequence). J lost 1 base, V lost 2 bases, and 5 bases had no gene match. The CDR3 loop spans 16 amino acids. CDR3 coding DNA: TGTGCCAGCAGCTTACCAGCGGGGCCATCCTACAATGAGCAGTTCTTC. Its protein product is CASSLPAGPSYNEQFF.

This rearrangement joins TRBV3-1 to TRBJ2-1; 10 bases map to TRBD2. From germline, CDR1 is LGHDT and CDR2 YNNKEL (reference sequence). V lost 0 bases and J lost 6; bases outside the gene matches: 5. The CDR3 runs to 16 residues. In DNA, the CDR3 is TGTGCCAGCAGCCAAGATCTAGCGGGAGTGTTCAATGAGCAGTTCTTC. Translation: CASSQDLAGVFNEQFF.

Note on this clonotype: Possible read error: a much larger clone is one base away. The CDR3 DNA is TGTTCCAGCAGCTTAGGAGGAAATACGCAGTATTTT. Translating it yields CSSSLGGNTQYF. The V call is TRBV7-9, the J call TRBJ2-3; perhaps TRBD2 as D (5 bases). Per the germline V gene, CDR1 is SEHNR and CDR2 is FQNEAQ (reference sequence). The CDR3 extends over 12 amino acids.

J is TRBJ2-3 and V is TRBV3-1; the D is unclear. The CDR3 runs to 12 residues. The V and J ends lost 8 bases and 6 bases respectively, with 12 bases between them. CDR1 and CDR2 (germline): LGHDT, YNNKEL (reference sequence). The CDR3 sequence: CASQAASDTQYF. The DNA of the CDR3 is TGTGCCAGCCAAGCAGCTTCTGATACGCAGTATTTT.

This clonotype was observed a handful of times. The rearrangement links TRBV5-1 to TRBJ2-1; 8 bases align to TRBD2. Trimming at V came to 0 bases and at J to 7 bases, leaving 12 bases not matched to a gene. CDR1 and CDR2 (germline): SGHRS, YFSETQ. CDR3 size: 17 residues. CDR3 sequence (DNA): TGCGCCAGCAGCTTGGGAGGCGGCCGCGGGGGGAAGAATGAGCAGTTCTTC. It is translated as CASSLGGGRGGKNEQFF.

This clonotype was recorded many times. CDR3 sequence (DNA): TGCAGCGATGACGGAGGCACAGATACGCAGTATTTT. Translation: CSDDGGTDTQYF. The V call is TRBV29-1, the J call TRBJ2-3, with D uncertain. This CDR3 spans 12 amino acids. Deletions cut 7 bases from V and 1 base from J, with 9 bases between. Germline CDR1 is SQVTM and CDR2 is ANQGSEA.

This chain uses TRBV12-3 or TRBV12-4 with TRBJ1-2; D not resolved. The CDR3 is 15 residues long. Trimming removed 5 bases from V and 3 bases from J, with 16 bases in between. The CDR3 nucleotides are TGTGCCAGCAGTCCCATACGGGTGGCAGACTATGGCTACACCTTC. This codes for CASSPIRVADYGYTF.

The genes are TRBV15 and TRBJ2-6; D gene unclear. The germline V and J ends were trimmed by 0 bases and 0 bases, with 3 bases remaining between them. The CDR3 has 15 amino acids. Looked up from germline, CDR1 is LNHNV and CDR2 is YYDKDF (reference sequence). CDR3 coding DNA: TGTGCCACCAGCAGAGATGCCTCTGGGGCCAACGTCCTGACTTTC. Translated: CATSRDASGANVLTF. The full variable domain, rest sourced from reference TRBV15 and TRBJ2-6, is DAMVIQNPRYQVTQFGKPVTLSCSQTLNHNVMYWYQQKSSQAPKLLFHYYDKDFNNEADTPDNFQSRRPNTSFCFLDIRSPGLGDTAMYLCATSRDASGANVLTFGAGSRLTVL.

This clonotype was seen many times. The V call is TRBV5-1, the J call TRBJ2-1, with a weak D call TRBD2 (5 bases). Germline-derived CDR1 and CDR2 are SGHRS and YFSETQ. This CDR3 is 13 amino acids long. V was clipped by 1 base and J by 5 bases, with 7 bases between them. CDR3 in amino acids: CASSLTRDNEQFF. CDR3 DNA: TGCGCCAGCAGCTTGACTAGAGACAATGAGCAGTTCTTC.

This clonotype was counted ten times or more. The rearrangement links TRBV12-3 or TRBV12-4 to TRBJ1-1, with a possible D match to TRBD1 (6 bases). V shed 8 bases and J shed 5 bases, with 21 bases lying between them. The CDR3 spans 15 residues. CDR3 DNA: TGTGCCAGCCCAGAGTCAGGGGCCGTAGATACTGAAGCTTTCTTT. Amino acid sequence: CASPESGAVDTEAFF.

Many counts were recorded for this clonotype. This chain connects TRBV6-1 to TRBJ2-1; TRBD2 matches at 9 bases. The CDR3 is 17 amino acids. Germline CDR1 reads MNHNS; CDR2 reads SASEGT. V trimming: 7 bases; J trimming: 0 bases; junction bases outside the gene matches: 10. The DNA of the CDR3 is TGTGCCAGCATGGGGGGTAGCGGGAGAAGCTCCTACAATGAGCAGTTCTTC. Protein: CASMGGSGRSSYNEQFF.

The chain uses TRBV3-1 and TRBJ2-3; tentatively, D is TRBD1 or TRBD2 (6 bases each). Germline CDR1 LGHDT, CDR2 YNNKEL (reference sequence). V dropped 1 base and J dropped 1 base, with 9 bases sitting between them. CDR3 length: 15 residues. The CDR3 DNA is TGTGCCAGCAGCCAAGTGAGGGGGGGCACAGATACGCAGTATTTT. Translated: CASSQVRGGTDTQYF.

The table lists this clonotype with many counts. V is TRBV6-1 and J is TRBJ2-2, with D unclear. Germline loops: CDR1 MNHNS, CDR2 SASEGT. The V gene lost 4 bases and the J gene lost 1 base, with 7 bases spanning the gap. CDR3 length: 14 amino acids. CDR3 nucleotides: TGTGCCAGCAGTGCGAGTAGGAACACCGGGGAGCTGTTTTTT. It translates to CASSASRNTGELFF.

This clonotype was observed a handful of times. The chain carries TRBV20-1 and TRBJ2-3; D may be TRBD1 or TRBD2 (5 bases each). The CDR3 is 14 residues long. Per the germline V gene, CDR1 is DFQATT and CDR2 is SNEGSKA (reference sequence). Trimming took 3 bases from V and 0 from J, leaving 10 bases between them. The CDR3 DNA sequence: TGCAGTGCTAGTACGGGGCATAGCACAGATACGCAGTATTTT. This gives the protein CSASTGHSTDTQYF.

Comments on this clonotype: Relative to the germline gene, one junction end is altered; a read error may explain this. The genes are TRBV3-1 and TRBJ1-6, with 7 bases aligning to TRBD1. In germline, CDR1 is LGHDT, CDR2 YNNKEL (reference sequence). This CDR3 contains 18 residues. As DNA, the CDR3 is TGTGCCAGCAGTCAAGGGTCAGGGGGAGGCTCCTATAATTCACCCCTCCACTTT. Protein: CASSQGSGGGSYNSPLHF. The whole variable domain, filled in from reference TRBV3-1 and TRBJ1-6, reads DTAVSQTPKYLVTQMGNDKSIKCEQNLGHDTMYWYKQDSKKFLKIMFSYNNKELIINETVPNRFSPKSPDKAHLNLHINSLELGDSAVYFCASSQGSGGGSYNSPLHFGNGTRLTVT.

This clonotype was observed many times. The chain links TRBV20-1 to TRBJ2-6; TRBD1 might be the D (6 bases). Germline V gene lookup returns CDR1 DFQATT and CDR2 SNEGSKA (reference sequence). The V and J ends lost 2 bases and 2 bases respectively, with 13 bases between them. This CDR3 comprises 16 residues. For the CDR3, the DNA is TGCAGTGCTAGACTCCTCACAGGGCCTGGGGCCAACGTCCTGACTTTC. Translating gives CSARLLTGPGANVLTF.

In this sample, this clonotype turned up a few times. The chain is built from TRBV5-1 and TRBJ2-4, with D hard to call. CDR3 size: 16 residues. Germline values: CDR1 SGHRS, CDR2 YFSETQ. Trimming removed 4 bases at V and 0 bases at J, with 14 bases between. The DNA of the CDR3 is TGCGCCAGCAGCAAGGACGGAACTCTAGCCAAAAACATTCAGTACTTC. This gives the protein CASSKDGTLAKNIQYF.

The V call is TRBV3-1, the J call TRBJ2-7, with 11 positions matching TRBD1. CDR3 size: 17 residues. V shed 5 bases, J shed 3 bases, and the junction held 12 bases outside the gene matches. The germline V gene has CDR1 LGHDT and CDR2 YNNKEL (reference sequence). The CDR3 nucleotides read TGTGCCAGCAGCGGGACAGGGGGGGGTTTTGGCGACTACGAGCAGTACTTC. This translates into CASSGTGGGFGDYEQYF.

This clonotype was seen at least ten times. The chain employs TRBV20-1 and TRBJ1-5; no clear D gene. The germline V gene has CDR1 DFQATT and CDR2 SNEGSKA (reference sequence). Between the trimmed V and J ends, which lost 5 bases and 0 bases, there was a span of 17 bases. The CDR3 extends over 16 amino acids. Written as DNA, the CDR3 is TGCAGTGCTTGGGTTCCTCCCCCCTATAGCAATCAGCCCCAGCATTTT. Its protein is CSAWVPPPYSNQPQHF.